Sequencing of this TCR beta chain was carried out in a study of technical replicates of blood from a handful of donors (dated by TCRdb to about 2017). The germline V gene yields MNHEY for CDR1 and SVGAGI for CDR2. After removal of 4 bases from V and 6 bases from J, the junction retains 6 bases not matched to a gene. Reading from cysteine to phenylalanine, the CDR3 counts 15 amino acids. Just the 45-base CDR3 DNA is kept, in frame starting at base 1. The protocol used for the library was the immunoSEQ multiplex PCR assay. Sourced from immuneACCESS, this table was stored by TCRdb with only in-frame sequences that have V and J called. A share of the clones is absent; for the studies checked, an unresolved V gene accounts for under half, and the remainder has no known explanation. The sample has about 82,000 clones on record, roughly 93% of them singletons. The ten largest make up approximately 0.41% of the sample.

Remarks on this clone: Its antigen is currently not known. Base qualities are not at hand, and no much larger clone is one base apart.

The sequence was collected from a human donor in good health. The chain joins TRBV6-5 to TRBJ2-1, with 10 bases aligning to TRBD2. Sequenced input: T cells isolated from PBMCs. The CDR3 here reads CASSSPSGRANEQFF. The DNA sequence is as follows: TGTGCCAGCAGTTCCCCCAGCGGGAGGGCCAATGAGCAGTTCTTC.